This TCR beta chain was recorded in a study of human T cells and chemical hapten exposure. About the study: Investigators sensitized around 2 cm by around 2 cm of upper inner arm skin with 2% DPC. Whole-study findings and limits: Significantly greater numbers of large CDR3 similarity clusters came from expanded TCRs than from controls.

Time point specified: pre-sensitization, week 0. Treatment in this sample: therapeutic diphenylcyclopropenone sensitization with weekly scalp DPC. The CDR3 loop spans 20 amino acids. After removal of 3 bases from V and 3 bases from J, the junction contained 20 bases not matched to a gene. The germline gives CDR1 SEHNR, CDR2 FQNEAQ (reference sequence). This clonotype was recorded many times. Its target is unknown. TCRdb used MiXCR to reprocess the RACE reads, holding one entry per CDR3 protein. This sample carries tens of thousands of distinct CDR3 sequences, roughly 10% of them seen once, and the ten largest clones take around 6.3%.

Sequenced here: whole blood, sampled in connection with sensitization to the hapten diphenylcyclopropenone (DPC). J is TRBJ1-2 and V is TRBV7-9; 9 bases are a match to TRBD1. This TCR derives from a man aged 25 to 40 with alopecia areata. Some clones in this sample may be carry-over from other donors' samples. The CDR3: CASSLGQGRSNWALDYGYTF. The CDR3 coding sequence is TGTGCCAGCAGCTTGGGACAGGGAAGGTCAAATTGGGCTCTAGACTATGGCTACACCTTC. Filled out from reference TRBV7-9 and TRBJ1-2, the complete variable domain reads DTGVSQNPRHKITKRGQNVTFRCDPISEHNRLYWYRQTLGQGPEFLTYFQNEAQLEKSRLLSDRFSAERPKGSFSTLEIQRTEQGDSAMYLCASSLGQGRSNWALDYGYTFGSGTRLTVV.